This T cell receptor beta chain was documented in a study of cytomegalovirus exposure and HLA in healthy donors. Notes on the study in general: With DRB1 most and HLA-C fewest, TCR association rates differed between HLA loci in a later analysis.

The study ran its PCR with 60 Vbeta and 13 Jbeta primers. Profiling relied on immunoSEQ multiplex PCR, and the TCRdb table lists in-frame clones only, not all of them. The sample carries about 98,000 clones, under 75% recorded once. The CDR3 is 13 amino acids. Germline CDR1 SQVTM, CDR2 ANQGSEA. With respect to this clone: Its antigen is still unknown.

The chain carries TRBV29-1 and TRBJ2-7; TRBD1 agrees at 8 bases. The sequenced material came from PBMCs. This TCR was recovered from a female donor in good health and CMV-seronegative. The CDR3 region has the DNA TGCAGTTACGGACAGGGACCAACCTACGAGCAGTACTTC. Translation gives CSYGQGPTYEQYF.